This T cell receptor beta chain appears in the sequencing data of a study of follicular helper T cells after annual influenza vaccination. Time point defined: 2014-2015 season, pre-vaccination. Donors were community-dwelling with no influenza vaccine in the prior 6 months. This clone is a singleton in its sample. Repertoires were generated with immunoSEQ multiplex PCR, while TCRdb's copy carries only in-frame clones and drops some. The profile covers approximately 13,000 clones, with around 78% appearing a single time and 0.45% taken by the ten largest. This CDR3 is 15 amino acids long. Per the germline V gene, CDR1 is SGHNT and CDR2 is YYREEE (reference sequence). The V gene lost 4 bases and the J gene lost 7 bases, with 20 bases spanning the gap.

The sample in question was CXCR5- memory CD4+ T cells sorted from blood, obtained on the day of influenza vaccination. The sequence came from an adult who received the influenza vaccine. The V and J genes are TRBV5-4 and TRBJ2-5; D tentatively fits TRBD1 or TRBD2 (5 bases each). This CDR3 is CASSAGTVRGGTQYF. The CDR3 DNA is TGTGCCAGCAGCGCCGGGACGGTCCGTGGTGGGACCCAGTACTTC.